This is a list of T cell receptor beta chains from one sample in a study of cytomegalovirus exposure and HLA in healthy donors. Sequenced by immunoSEQ multiplex PCR; TCRdb stores in-frame clones only, minus some. The sample has under 200,000 clones; about 86% are singletons. Material for sequencing was PBMCs. These receptors were taken from a woman between 25 and 40 years old in good health and CMV-seronegative. Both conserved end residues are part of each CDR3. The order of the fields is V gene, D gene, J gene, clone size, CDR3 protein, CDR3 DNA. The D gene is left open where the match is weak. Rows give clone size only sometimes, using once, few, many, or a class for an expanded clone.

V gene: TRBV4-1
D gene: -
J gene: TRBJ2-1
clone size: -
CDR3 protein: CASSQGQYNEQFF
CDR3 DNA: TGCGCCAGCAGCCAAGGACAGTACAATGAGCAGTTCTTC

V gene: TRBV6-4
D gene: -
J gene: TRBJ2-6
clone size: many
CDR3 protein: CASSALVGQGANVLTF
CDR3 DNA: TGTGCCAGCAGTGCGCTTGTGGGGCAGGGGGCCAACGTCCTGACTTTC

V gene: TRBV12-2
D gene: -
J gene: TRBJ2-7
clone size: -
CDR3 protein: CASRPTGLAGGSSSYEQYF
CDR3 DNA: TGTGCAAGTCGCCCGACAGGACTAGCGGGAGGTTCAAGCTCCTACGAGCAGTACTTC

V gene: TRBV9
D gene: -
J gene: TRBJ2-3
clone size: -
CDR3 protein: CASSPGLNTDTQYF
CDR3 DNA: TGTGCCAGCAGCCCGGGTCTAAACACAGATACGCAGTATTTT

V gene: TRBV6-1
D gene: -
J gene: TRBJ2-7
clone size: -
CDR3 protein: CASSEADGSSYEQYF
CDR3 DNA: TGTGCCAGCAGTGAAGCAGACGGGAGCTCCTACGAGCAGTACTTC

V gene: TRBV5-1
D gene: TRBD1
J gene: TRBJ2-7
clone size: -
CDR3 protein: CASSLGTGGYEQYF
CDR3 DNA: TGCGCCAGCAGCCTGGGGACAGGGGGCTACGAGCAGTACTTC

V gene: TRBV28
D gene: TRBD2
J gene: TRBJ2-1
clone size: -
CDR3 protein: CASRASGTSGLDNEQFF
CDR3 DNA: TGTGCCAGCAGGGCCTCCGGGACTAGCGGTTTAGACAATGAGCAGTTCTTC

V gene: TRBV6-6
D gene: TRBD1
J gene: TRBJ1-1
clone size: -
CDR3 protein: CASSYSGTGTSTEAFF
CDR3 DNA: TGTGCCAGCAGTTACTCCGGGACAGGGACATCCACTGAAGCTTTCTTT

V gene: TRBV10-2
D gene: -
J gene: TRBJ2-1
clone size: -
CDR3 protein: CASRTRGSYNEQFF
CDR3 DNA: TGCGCCAGCAGAACCAGGGGTTCCTACAATGAGCAGTTCTTC

V gene: TRBV7-8
D gene: -
J gene: TRBJ2-7
clone size: -
CDR3 protein: CASSLEGGGNEQYF
CDR3 DNA: TGTGCCAGCAGCCTAGAGGGGGGGGGCAACGAGCAGTACTTC

V gene: TRBV27
D gene: -
J gene: TRBJ1-4
clone size: -
CDR3 protein: CASSRKMGEKLFF
CDR3 DNA: TGTGCCAGCAGTCGGAAGATGGGGGAAAAACTGTTTTTT

V gene: TRBV14
D gene: -
J gene: TRBJ2-1
clone size: -
CDR3 protein: CASDRGARNEQFF
CDR3 DNA: TGTGCCAGCGATCGGGGGGCGAGGAATGAGCAGTTCTTC

V gene: TRBV11-3
D gene: -
J gene: TRBJ2-5
clone size: -
CDR3 protein: CASSQDIQETQYF
CDR3 DNA: TGTGCCAGCAGCCAAGACATACAAGAGACCCAGTACTTC

V gene: TRBV19
D gene: TRBD2
J gene: TRBJ2-3
clone size: -
CDR3 protein: CASSAGLAGVDTQYF
CDR3 DNA: TGTGCCAGTAGTGCCGGACTAGCGGGAGTCGATACGCAGTATTTT

V gene: TRBV30
D gene: TRBD2
J gene: TRBJ2-2
clone size: -
CDR3 protein: CAPNSGGAIAGAGELFF
CDR3 DNA: TGTGCCCCTAATTCTGGGGGGGCGATAGCGGGAGCAGGGGAGCTGTTTTTT

V gene: TRBV10-3
D gene: TRBD1
J gene: TRBJ2-3
clone size: -
CDR3 protein: CAIRRDRADTQYF
CDR3 DNA: TGTGCCATCAGGAGAGACAGGGCTGATACGCAGTATTTT

V gene: TRBV15
D gene: TRBD1
J gene: TRBJ1-3
clone size: -
CDR3 protein: CATSSNYRGSIPGNTIYF
CDR3 DNA: TGTGCCACCAGCAGTAACTACAGGGGGTCGATCCCTGGAAACACCATATATTTT

V gene: TRBV13
D gene: -
J gene: TRBJ2-5
clone size: -
CDR3 protein: CASTVSIRGAVGETQYF
CDR3 DNA: TGTGCCAGCACCGTCTCTATCCGGGGCGCGGTCGGAGAGACCCAGTACTTC

V gene: TRBV7-6
D gene: TRBD1
J gene: TRBJ2-5
clone size: -
CDR3 protein: CASSWDREETQYF
CDR3 DNA: TGTGCCAGCAGCTGGGACAGGGAGGAGACCCAGTACTTC

V gene: TRBV5-6
D gene: -
J gene: TRBJ1-1
clone size: -
CDR3 protein: CASSLDTEAFF
CDR3 DNA: TGTGCCAGCAGCTTGGACACTGAAGCTTTCTTT

V gene: TRBV9
D gene: -
J gene: TRBJ1-1
clone size: -
CDR3 protein: CASSARDGRTEAFF
CDR3 DNA: TGTGCCAGCAGCGCCCGGGACGGGCGGACTGAAGCTTTCTTT

V gene: TRBV7-2
D gene: TRBD2
J gene: TRBJ2-5
clone size: -
CDR3 protein: CASSPSTGGETQYF
CDR3 DNA: TGTGCCAGCAGCCCCAGCACGGGGGGAGAGACCCAGTACTTC

V gene: TRBV7-9
D gene: TRBD1
J gene: TRBJ2-2
clone size: few
CDR3 protein: CASSKEPTGTGELFF
CDR3 DNA: TGTGCCAGCAGCAAAGAACCGACAGGGACCGGGGAGCTGTTTTTT

V gene: TRBV9
D gene: TRBD1
J gene: TRBJ2-7
clone size: few
CDR3 protein: CASSVSGTGDYEQYF
CDR3 DNA: TGTGCCAGCAGCGTAAGTGGGACAGGCGACTACGAGCAGTACTTC

V gene: TRBV7-2
D gene: TRBD1
J gene: TRBJ1-5
clone size: -
CDR3 protein: CASSLVTGQGSQPQHF
CDR3 DNA: TGTGCCAGCAGCTTAGTTACTGGACAGGGGTCTCAGCCCCAGCATTTT

V gene: TRBV5-4
D gene: TRBD2
J gene: TRBJ2-2
clone size: -
CDR3 protein: CASSPSGRGRELFF
CDR3 DNA: TGTGCCAGCAGCCCAAGCGGGAGGGGCCGGGAGCTGTTTTTT

V gene: TRBV7-3
D gene: -
J gene: TRBJ1-1
clone size: once
CDR3 protein: CASSLNRPGINTEAFF
CDR3 DNA: TGTGCCAGCAGCTTGAACAGGCCGGGGATTAACACTGAAGCTTTCTTT

V gene: TRBV6-1
D gene: -
J gene: TRBJ1-5
clone size: -
CDR3 protein: CASSDARGGASSNQPQHF
CDR3 DNA: TGTGCCAGCAGTGATGCCCGCGGGGGAGCGAGTAGCAATCAGCCCCAGCATTTT

V gene: TRBV4-1
D gene: TRBD2
J gene: TRBJ2-7
clone size: -
CDR3 protein: CASSQRTSLPYEQYF
CDR3 DNA: TGCGCCAGCAGCCAAAGGACTAGCCTCCCCTACGAGCAGTACTTC

V gene: TRBV14
D gene: TRBD1
J gene: TRBJ1-2
clone size: -
CDR3 protein: CASSQRQGHGYTF
CDR3 DNA: TGTGCCAGCAGCCAACGACAGGGGCATGGCTACACCTTC

V gene: TRBV5-1
D gene: -
J gene: TRBJ1-3
clone size: -
CDR3 protein: CASSLDTGFIGNTIYF
CDR3 DNA: TGCGCCAGCAGCTTGGACACAGGGTTTATCGGAAACACCATATATTTT

V gene: TRBV30
D gene: TRBD1
J gene: TRBJ1-1
clone size: -
CDR3 protein: CAWRGDRGANTEAFF
CDR3 DNA: TGTGCCTGGAGAGGGGACAGGGGGGCGAACACTGAAGCTTTCTTT

V gene: TRBV9
D gene: TRBD1
J gene: TRBJ1-3
clone size: few
CDR3 protein: CASSKGGQGITGNTIYF
CDR3 DNA: TGTGCCAGCAGCAAAGGCGGACAGGGGATCACCGGAAACACCATATATTTT

V gene: TRBV9
D gene: TRBD2
J gene: TRBJ2-1
clone size: -
CDR3 protein: CASSPSGSLVNEQFF
CDR3 DNA: TGTGCCAGCAGCCCTAGCGGGAGCTTAGTGAATGAGCAGTTCTTC

V gene: TRBV7-2
D gene: TRBD2
J gene: TRBJ2-1
clone size: -
CDR3 protein: CASSPPGLAGTNEQFF
CDR3 DNA: TGTGCCAGCAGCCCACCGGGACTAGCGGGGACCAATGAGCAGTTCTTC

V gene: TRBV6-5
D gene: -
J gene: TRBJ2-2
clone size: -
CDR3 protein: CASSPGSGELFF
CDR3 DNA: TGTGCCAGCAGTCCTGGCTCTGGGGAGCTGTTTTTT

V gene: TRBV7-9
D gene: -
J gene: TRBJ2-7
clone size: once
CDR3 protein: CASSLGAAQFYEQYF
CDR3 DNA: TGTGCCAGCAGCTTAGGAGCGGCCCAATTCTACGAGCAGTACTTC

V gene: TRBV27
D gene: -
J gene: TRBJ1-2
clone size: -
CDR3 protein: CASTPKGRAINYGYTF
CDR3 DNA: TGTGCCAGCACCCCAAAGGGCCGGGCCATTAACTATGGCTACACCTTC

V gene: TRBV7-9
D gene: -
J gene: TRBJ2-5
clone size: -
CDR3 protein: CASSLSLVETQYF
CDR3 DNA: TGTGCCAGCAGCTTAAGTCTCGTAGAGACCCAGTACTTC

V gene: TRBV18
D gene: TRBD2
J gene: TRBJ2-6
clone size: -
CDR3 protein: CASSPTTSAGANVLTF
CDR3 DNA: TGTGCCAGCTCACCAACGACTAGCGCTGGGGCCAACGTCCTGACTTTC

V gene: TRBV7-2
D gene: -
J gene: TRBJ2-7
clone size: -
CDR3 protein: CASSLVLGSYEQYF
CDR3 DNA: TGTGCCAGCAGCTTAGTGTTAGGGTCCTACGAGCAGTACTTC

V gene: TRBV15
D gene: -
J gene: TRBJ1-3
clone size: -
CDR3 protein: CATSRPSDGGNTIYF
CDR3 DNA: TGTGCCACCAGCAGACCCAGTGATGGTGGAAACACCATATATTTT

V gene: TRBV6-1
D gene: -
J gene: TRBJ2-3
clone size: -
CDR3 protein: CASSEAVRLSTDTQYF
CDR3 DNA: TGTGCCAGCAGTGAAGCGGTGCGCCTTAGCACAGATACGCAGTATTTT

V gene: TRBV29-1
D gene: -
J gene: TRBJ2-3
clone size: -
CDR3 protein: CSVGVSLSSDTQYF
CDR3 DNA: TGCAGCGTTGGCGTCAGTTTGTCGTCAGATACGCAGTATTTT

V gene: TRBV28
D gene: -
J gene: TRBJ2-7
clone size: -
CDR3 protein: CASKPATAYEQYF
CDR3 DNA: TGTGCCAGCAAACCCGCGACAGCCTACGAGCAGTACTTC

V gene: TRBV14
D gene: TRBD2
J gene: TRBJ2-1
clone size: -
CDR3 protein: CASRLTSGIGNEQFF
CDR3 DNA: TGTGCCAGCAGACTTACTAGCGGGATCGGCAATGAGCAGTTCTTC

V gene: TRBV9
D gene: -
J gene: TRBJ1-4
clone size: once
CDR3 protein: CASSVGVSNEKLFF
CDR3 DNA: TGTGCCAGCAGCGTAGGGGTTTCCAATGAAAAACTGTTTTTT

V gene: TRBV5-1
D gene: -
J gene: TRBJ2-7
clone size: -
CDR3 protein: CASSPGARGYEQYF
CDR3 DNA: TGCGCCAGCAGCCCGGGTGCCAGGGGATACGAGCAGTACTTC

V gene: TRBV6-4
D gene: -
J gene: TRBJ1-2
clone size: -
CDR3 protein: CATSDHGQRGGYTF
CDR3 DNA: TGTGCCACGAGCGACCATGGACAGCGAGGAGGCTACACCTTC

V gene: TRBV4-1
D gene: TRBD2
J gene: TRBJ2-7
clone size: -
CDR3 protein: CASSPYPSGSSYEQYF
CDR3 DNA: TGCGCCAGCAGTCCATACCCTAGCGGGAGCTCCTACGAGCAGTACTTC

V gene: TRBV28
D gene: -
J gene: TRBJ1-4
clone size: -
CDR3 protein: CASSKWAGPEKLFF
CDR3 DNA: TGTGCCAGCAGTAAGTGGGCAGGCCCCGAAAAACTGTTTTTT

V gene: TRBV18
D gene: -
J gene: TRBJ2-2
clone size: -
CDR3 protein: CASSHDLSNTGELFF
CDR3 DNA: TGTGCCAGCTCACATGACTTGTCGAACACCGGGGAGCTGTTTTTT

V gene: TRBV4-3
D gene: -
J gene: TRBJ2-1
clone size: -
CDR3 protein: CASSLLTGLSNEQFF
CDR3 DNA: TGCGCCAGCAGCCTACTTACCGGACTGAGCAATGAGCAGTTCTTC

V gene: TRBV5-1
D gene: TRBD1
J gene: TRBJ2-6
clone size: -
CDR3 protein: CASSLQGEANVLTF
CDR3 DNA: TGCGCCAGCAGCCTCCAGGGGGAGGCCAACGTCCTGACTTTC

V gene: TRBV11-2
D gene: -
J gene: TRBJ2-3
clone size: -
CDR3 protein: CASSAVGRTDTQYF
CDR3 DNA: TGTGCCAGCAGCGCCGTGGGCCGCACAGATACGCAGTATTTT

V gene: TRBV29-1
D gene: -
J gene: TRBJ2-2
clone size: -
CDR3 protein: CGIRSNTGELFF
CDR3 DNA: TGCGGAATCCGATCGAACACCGGGGAGCTGTTTTTT

V gene: TRBV9
D gene: TRBD1
J gene: TRBJ2-2
clone size: -
CDR3 protein: CASSATGGAAGELFF
CDR3 DNA: TGTGCCAGCAGCGCAACAGGGGGCGCGGCCGGGGAGCTGTTTTTT